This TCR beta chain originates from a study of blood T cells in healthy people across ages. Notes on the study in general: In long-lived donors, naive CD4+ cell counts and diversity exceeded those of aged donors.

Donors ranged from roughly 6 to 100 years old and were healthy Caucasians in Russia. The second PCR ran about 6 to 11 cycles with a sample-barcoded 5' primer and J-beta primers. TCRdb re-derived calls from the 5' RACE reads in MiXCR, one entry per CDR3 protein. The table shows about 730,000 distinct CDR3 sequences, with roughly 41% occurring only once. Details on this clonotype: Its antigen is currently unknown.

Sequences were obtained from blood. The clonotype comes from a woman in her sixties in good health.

This chain's CDR3 is CASSLSGVSVGYTF. CDR3 in DNA: TGTGCCAGCAGTTTATCGGGGGTATCCGTTGGCTACACCTTC. The V gene is TRBV27, the J gene TRBJ1-2; D perhaps matches TRBD1 (5 bases). Looked up from germline, CDR1 is MNHEY and CDR2 is SMNVEV (reference sequence). The CDR3 length is 14 residues. Trimming cost V 0 bases and J 7 bases, with 12 bases left between them.